The 7 T cell receptor beta chains given below trace back to one sample, sequenced in a study of blood T cell repertoires in COVID-19. Repertoires were generated with immunoSEQ multiplex PCR, while TCRdb's copy carries only in-frame clones and drops some. The profile shows around 13,000 clones, approximately 85% of them singletons. Sequencing used peripheral blood. These TCRs come from a human donor in a cohort sampled during active COVID-19.

This clone has a single count. As DNA, the CDR3 is TGCAGCGTGGGGGACATTACCTATGGCTACACCTTC. Translated: CSVGDITYGYTF. This rearrangement joins TRBV29-1 to TRBJ1-2, with D possibly matching TRBD1 (6 bases). V gave up 6 bases and J gave up 4 bases, with 12 bases separating them. The CDR3 covers 12 residues. Germline V lookup: CDR1 SQVTM, CDR2 ANQGSEA.

The chain has TRBV5-4 and TRBJ2-3, with TRBD2 matching 14 bases. CDR1 and CDR2 (germline): SGHNT, YYREEE (reference sequence). The trim removed 2 bases at V and 5 bases at J, leaving 4 bases unmatched. This CDR3 has 16 amino acids. The CDR3 is CASSFGTSGSQDTQYF. The CDR3 DNA follows: TGTGCCAGCAGCTTCGGGACTAGCGGGAGTCAAGATACGCAGTATTTT. Complete variable domain (other parts from reference TRBV5-4 and TRBJ2-3): ETGVTQSPTHLIKTRGQQVTLRCSSQSGHNTVSWYQQALGQGPQFIFQYYREEENGRGNFPPRFSGLQFPNYSSELNVNALELDDSALYLCASSFGTSGSQDTQYFGPGTRLTVL.

J is TRBJ2-7 and V is TRBV7-2; 7 bases are shared with TRBD1. This CDR3 spans 16 amino acids. Per the germline V gene, CDR1 is SGHTA and CDR2 is FQGNSA. Trimming at V came to 0 bases and at J to 2 bases, leaving 7 bases not matched to a gene. The DNA of the CDR3 is TGTGCCAGCAGCTTAGCGGGGACAGCCACCCCCTACGAGCAGTACTTC. Translating gives CASSLAGTATPYEQYF.

The gene calls are TRBV11-2 and TRBJ2-2; 7 nucleotides align to TRBD2. V dropped 3 bases and J dropped 5; count of bases not matched to a gene: 6. The CDR3 contains 15 residues. Germline CDR1 SGHAT, CDR2 FQNNGV. The CDR3 reads CASSFGGGVTGELFF. The CDR3 coding sequence is TGTGCCAGCAGCTTCGGCGGGGGAGTTACCGGGGAGCTGTTTTTT.

J is TRBJ1-6 and V is TRBV5-4; weak D call: TRBD1 (6 bases). V was clipped by 4 bases and J by 9 bases, with 17 bases between them. The germline V gene has CDR1 SGHNT and CDR2 YYREEE (reference sequence). The CDR3 has 15 residues. The CDR3 nucleotides read TGTGCCAGCAGCCCGGGTGGGGGCACAATTTCACCCCTCCACTTT. This sequence encodes CASSPGGGTISPLHF.

For this clone: One junction end does not reproduce the germline sequence, and a read error may be involved. The V and J genes are TRBV5-1 and TRBJ2-7; tentative D call: TRBD2 (8 bases). This CDR3 has 16 residues. Germline V lookup: CDR1 SGHRS, CDR2 YFSETQ. The CDR3 loop reads CARSRGGRQGSHEQYF. CDR3 DNA sequence: TGCGCCCGCAGCCGGGGGGGGCGACAGGGTTCCCACGAGCAGTACTTC.

The chain couples TRBV6-6 to TRBJ2-7, with TRBD1 identical over 9 bases. CDR1 is MNHNY, CDR2 SVGAGI, per germline (reference sequence). The CDR3 extends over 12 amino acids. V shed 11 bases and J 3 bases; nucleotides not matched to a gene: 5. The CDR3 DNA follows: TGTGCCGCGGTGGACAGGGGCTACGAGCAGTACTTC. Protein product: CAAVDRGYEQYF.